The T cell receptor beta chain described here comes from a study of cytotoxic CD8 clonotypes in ibrutinib-treated CLL. Across the study: Partial responders around 24, complete 2; about 12 progressed and some 15 stayed in remission by median roughly 70 months.

This clone was found a few times. Its target is unknown. General observations from the study: Circulating CD8+ T-cell counts were tracked by baseline clonality, which exceeded that of age-matched healthy donors. Different sampling times were used for sustained-remission and progressing patients.

The protocol was immunoSEQ multiplex PCR, while the TCRdb copy is restricted to in-frame clones and leaves out a portion. The data show roughly 190,000 clones, around three quarters seen once. With 5 bases removed from V and 5 bases from J, the gap between germline ends came to 13 bases. The CDR3 spans 13 residues. Germline lookup yields CDR1 SGHAT and CDR2 FQNNGV. The J gene is TRBJ2-7, the V gene TRBV11-2; D not certain. The material sequenced was PBMCs, taken after 24 months of ibrutinib treatment. The TCR comes from a human donor with chronic lymphocytic leukemia. CDR3 coding DNA: TGTGCCAGCAGCCCGCCGGTCCCTAACGAGCAGTACTTC. Protein product: CASSPPVPNEQYF.